Listed below are T cell receptor beta chains from one sample, sequenced in a study of sequential checkpoint blockade in melanoma. The method was immunoSEQ multiplex PCR; TCRdb's version includes in-frame clones alone and lacks a portion of them. The profile shows more than 5,000 clones, over 70% of them singletons. The source was CD8+ T cells sorted from blood (inferred from file names), collected from a patient given nivolumab and ipilimumab in sequence. The receptors stem from a human patient with melanoma. Some clones in this sample may be carry-over from other donors' samples. Each CDR3 is given with its conserved first and last residue. The D gene is left open where the match is weak. Expanded clones are given a class, and other clones once, few, many or no size at all.

clone_size: NA
j_call: TRBJ2-7
v_call: TRBV27
d_call: NA
cdr3_nt: TGTGCCAGCAGTTCCGGGTATGAGCAGTACTTC
cdr3_aa: CASSSGYEQYF

clone_size: NA
j_call: TRBJ2-3
v_call: TRBV7-9
d_call: NA
cdr3_nt: TGTGCCAGCAGCCCAAGAGGAGGGGCTAGCACAGATACGCAGTATTTT
cdr3_aa: CASSPRGGASTDTQYF

clone_size: NA
j_call: TRBJ2-3
v_call: TRBV7-2
d_call: NA
cdr3_nt: TGTGCCAGCAGCCCGCGTGGAGCGCTGGGTAGCACAGATACGCAGTATTTT
cdr3_aa: CASSPRGALGSTDTQYF

clone_size: NA
j_call: TRBJ1-2
v_call: TRBV2
d_call: NA
cdr3_nt: TGTGCCAGCAGTAGGACAGCTAACTATGGCTACACCTTC
cdr3_aa: CASSRTANYGYTF

clone_size: once
j_call: TRBJ2-7
v_call: TRBV5-8
d_call: NA
cdr3_nt: TGTGCCAGCAGCCTGGGGGGGGGCCTCAACTTC
cdr3_aa: CASSLGGGLNF

clone_size: NA
j_call: TRBJ2-2
v_call: TRBV5-4
d_call: NA
cdr3_nt: TGTGCCAGCAGCTTGTGGGGGGTAACGAACACCGGGGAGCTGTTTTTT
cdr3_aa: CASSLWGVTNTGELFF

clone_size: NA
j_call: TRBJ2-3
v_call: TRBV7-9
d_call: TRBD2
cdr3_nt: TGTGCCAGCAGCTTTCGACTAGCGGGGCCCATTAAGTCAGATACGCAGTATTTT
cdr3_aa: CASSFRLAGPIKSDTQYF

clone_size: NA
j_call: TRBJ2-7
v_call: TRBV18
d_call: TRBD2
cdr3_nt: TGTGCCAGCTCACCCCAGGGCCGGGGGGGTCAAACGTCCTTTTACGAGCAGTACTTC
cdr3_aa: CASSPQGRGGQTSFYEQYF

clone_size: few
j_call: TRBJ1-3
v_call: TRBV15
d_call: NA
cdr3_nt: TGTGCCACCAGCAGAGCCAGGTCCTCTGGAAACACCATATATTTT
cdr3_aa: CATSRARSSGNTIYF

clone_size: NA
j_call: TRBJ1-6
v_call: TRBV7-6
d_call: NA
cdr3_nt: TGTGCCAGCAGCTCCTCGGTTAATTCACCCCTCCACTTT
cdr3_aa: CASSSSVNSPLHF

clone_size: NA
j_call: TRBJ2-3
v_call: TRBV9
d_call: NA
cdr3_nt: TGTGCCAGCAAGGGTACGGGAAGCACAGATACGCAGTATTTT
cdr3_aa: CASKGTGSTDTQYF

clone_size: NA
j_call: TRBJ2-7
v_call: TRBV7-8
d_call: NA
cdr3_nt: TGTGCCAGCAGCCCTAGGGACATCTACGAGCAGTACTTC
cdr3_aa: CASSPRDIYEQYF

clone_size: NA
j_call: TRBJ2-3
v_call: TRBV9
d_call: TRBD2
cdr3_nt: TGTGCCAGCAGCGCGGGACTAGAGCCTACAAGCACAGATACGCAGTATTTT
cdr3_aa: CASSAGLEPTSTDTQYF

clone_size: NA
j_call: TRBJ1-3
v_call: TRBV5-4
d_call: NA
cdr3_nt: TGCGCCAGCAGCCAAAGGGCAGGAGGCCGCTCTGGAAACACCATATATTTT
cdr3_aa: CASSQRAGGRSGNTIYF

clone_size: NA
j_call: TRBJ1-2
v_call: TRBV4-2
d_call: TRBD1
cdr3_nt: TGTGCCAGCAGCCAACAGACAGGGAGTAATCCCTATGGCTACACCTTC
cdr3_aa: CASSQQTGSNPYGYTF

clone_size: NA
j_call: TRBJ2-1
v_call: TRBV11-3
d_call: TRBD2
cdr3_nt: TGTGCCAGCAGCTTAGACGGGGGGAATTACAATGAGCAGTTCTTC
cdr3_aa: CASSLDGGNYNEQFF

clone_size: NA
j_call: TRBJ1-2
v_call: TRBV9
d_call: TRBD1
cdr3_nt: TGTGCCAGCAGCTCCCCCAGGGGGCCATCCCCCACGATGGGTGGCTACACCTTC
cdr3_aa: CASSSPRGPSPTMGGYTF

clone_size: NA
j_call: TRBJ2-3
v_call: TRBV5-1
d_call: TRBD2
cdr3_nt: TGCGCCAGCAGCCCTGACGGGACTAGCACTCATCCAGTAGATACGCAGTATTTT
cdr3_aa: CASSPDGTSTHPVDTQYF

clone_size: NA
j_call: TRBJ1-6
v_call: TRBV9
d_call: NA
cdr3_nt: TGTGCCAGCAGCGTAGGAACAGGGTATTCACCCCTCCACTTT
cdr3_aa: CASSVGTGYSPLHF

clone_size: NA
j_call: TRBJ1-2
v_call: TRBV27
d_call: NA
cdr3_nt: TGTGCCAGCAGTTCCTACCGGGACTTTTATGGCTACACCTTC
cdr3_aa: CASSSYRDFYGYTF

clone_size: NA
j_call: TRBJ2-7
v_call: TRBV9
d_call: NA
cdr3_nt: TGTGCCAGCAGCTCGAGGGGGGAGGGACGATACGAGCAGTACTTC
cdr3_aa: CASSSRGEGRYEQYF

clone_size: NA
j_call: TRBJ1-1
v_call: TRBV4-1
d_call: NA
cdr3_nt: TGCGCCAGCAGCCAAGATTGGGGAGGGACTGAAGCTTTCTTT
cdr3_aa: CASSQDWGGTEAFF

clone_size: NA
j_call: TRBJ2-7
v_call: TRBV10-1
d_call: TRBD1
cdr3_nt: TGCGCCAGCAGTGAAAACGACAGGGAGCCGGGCGAGCAGTACTTC
cdr3_aa: CASSENDREPGEQYF

clone_size: NA
j_call: TRBJ2-7
v_call: TRBV2
d_call: NA
cdr3_nt: TGTGCCAGCAGTTTTCTCGTCTACGAGCAGTACTTC
cdr3_aa: CASSFLVYEQYF

clone_size: NA
j_call: TRBJ1-6
v_call: TRBV7-9
d_call: TRBD1
cdr3_nt: TGTGCCAGCAGCTTAGCGTCAAGGGGGCGGGGACCCCTCCACTTT
cdr3_aa: CASSLASRGRGPLHF

clone_size: NA
j_call: TRBJ2-3
v_call: TRBV4-2
d_call: TRBD1
cdr3_nt: TGTGCCAGCAGCCTGGGGGGACAGGGGCGCACAGATACGCAGTATTTT
cdr3_aa: CASSLGGQGRTDTQYF

clone_size: few
j_call: TRBJ2-2
v_call: TRBV7-9
d_call: NA
cdr3_nt: TGTGCCAGCAGCTATTCGGAGACCGCGAGGGGGGAGCTGTTTTTT
cdr3_aa: CASSYSETARGELFF

clone_size: NA
j_call: TRBJ2-3
v_call: TRBV4-3
d_call: TRBD2
cdr3_nt: TGCGCCAGCAGCCAAGGCCTAGCGGGGGGTTACCCAGATACGCAGTATTTT
cdr3_aa: CASSQGLAGGYPDTQYF

clone_size: NA
j_call: TRBJ2-7
v_call: TRBV6-5
d_call: NA
cdr3_nt: TGTGCCAGTTCCAACGAGGATAGCTCCTACGAGCAGTACTTC
cdr3_aa: CASSNEDSSYEQYF